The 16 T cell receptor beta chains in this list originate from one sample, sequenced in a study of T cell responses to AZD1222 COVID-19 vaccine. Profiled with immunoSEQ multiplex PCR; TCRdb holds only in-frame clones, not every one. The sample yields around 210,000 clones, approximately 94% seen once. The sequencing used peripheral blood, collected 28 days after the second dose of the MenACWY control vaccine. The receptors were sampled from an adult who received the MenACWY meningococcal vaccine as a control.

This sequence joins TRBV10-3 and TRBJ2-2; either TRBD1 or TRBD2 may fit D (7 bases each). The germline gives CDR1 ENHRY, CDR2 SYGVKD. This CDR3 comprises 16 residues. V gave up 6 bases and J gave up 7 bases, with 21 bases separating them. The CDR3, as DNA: TGTGCCATCAGCGCGGGGAGGGGGCGCGGGGACGGGGAGCTGTTTTTT. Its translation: CAISAGRGRGDGELFF.

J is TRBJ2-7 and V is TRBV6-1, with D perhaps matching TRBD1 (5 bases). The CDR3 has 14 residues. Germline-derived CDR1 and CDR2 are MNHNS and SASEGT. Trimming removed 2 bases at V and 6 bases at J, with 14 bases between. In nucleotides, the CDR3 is TGTGCCAGCAGTGAACAGGGTATGGTCGGCGAGCAGTACTTC. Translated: CASSEQGMVGEQYF.

In nucleotides, the CDR3 is TGCGCCAGCAGTGAGTCGCAGGGGTCCTACGAGCAGTACTTC. Translated, it gives CASSESQGSYEQYF. V gene TRBV10-2 combines with J gene TRBJ2-7; tentative D call: TRBD1 (6 bases). The V end was cut by 0 bases, the J end by 1 base, with 7 bases between. The CDR3 has 14 amino acids. Germline V gene data show CDR1 as WSHSY and CDR2 as SAAADI.

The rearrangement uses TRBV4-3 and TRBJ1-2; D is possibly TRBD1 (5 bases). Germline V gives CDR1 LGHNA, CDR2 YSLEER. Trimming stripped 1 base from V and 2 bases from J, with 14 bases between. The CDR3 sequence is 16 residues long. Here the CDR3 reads CASSQGASGQNYGYTF. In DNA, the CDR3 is TGCGCCAGCAGCCAAGGGGCCTCGGGGCAAAACTATGGCTACACCTTC.

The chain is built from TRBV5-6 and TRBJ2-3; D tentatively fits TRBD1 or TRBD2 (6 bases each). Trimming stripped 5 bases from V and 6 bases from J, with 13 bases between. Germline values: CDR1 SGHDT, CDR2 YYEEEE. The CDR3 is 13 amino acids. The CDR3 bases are TGTGCCAGCAGAACGAGGGGGGCGGATACGCAGTATTTT. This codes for CASRTRGADTQYF.

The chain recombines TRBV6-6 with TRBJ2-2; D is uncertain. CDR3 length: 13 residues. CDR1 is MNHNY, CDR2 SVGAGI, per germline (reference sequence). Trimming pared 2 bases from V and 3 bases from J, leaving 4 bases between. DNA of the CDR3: TGTGCCAGCAGTTACATGGACACCGGGGAGCTGTTTTTT. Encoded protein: CASSYMDTGELFF.

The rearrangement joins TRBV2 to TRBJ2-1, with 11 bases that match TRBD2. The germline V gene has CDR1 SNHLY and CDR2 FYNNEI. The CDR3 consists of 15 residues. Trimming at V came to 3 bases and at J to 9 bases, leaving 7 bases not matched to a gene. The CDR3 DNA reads TGTGCCAGCAGTGACGGGACTAGCGGATTGGGTGAGCAGTTCTTC. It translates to CASSDGTSGLGEQFF.

DNA for the CDR3: TGTGCCACTAGAGCGGGATGGGCCCCCTACGAGCAGTACTTC. It codes for CATRAGWAPYEQYF. This sequence joins TRBV19 and TRBJ2-7; 7 nucleotides agree with TRBD2. V lost 10 bases to trimming and J lost 2 bases; unmatched junction nucleotides: 11. This CDR3 is built from 14 residues. Germline V lookup: CDR1 LNHDA, CDR2 SQIVND (reference sequence). Complete variable domain (other parts from reference TRBV19 and TRBJ2-7): DGGITQSPKYLFRKEGQNVTLSCEQNLNHDAMYWYRQDPGQGLRLIYYSQIVNDFQKGDIAEGYSVSREKKESFPLTVTSAQKNPTAFYLCATRAGWAPYEQYFGPGTRLTVT.

CDR3: CASSSQWTERYGYTF. Here the CDR3 DNA reads TGTGCCAGCAGCTCCCAGTGGACAGAACGCTATGGCTACACCTTC. The rearrangement joins TRBV7-8 to TRBJ1-2; D is perhaps TRBD1 (6 bases). V lost 4 bases to trimming and J lost 4 bases, with 16 bases between them. The CDR3 extends over 15 amino acids. CDR1 SGHVS and CDR2 FQNEAQ come from the germline V gene.

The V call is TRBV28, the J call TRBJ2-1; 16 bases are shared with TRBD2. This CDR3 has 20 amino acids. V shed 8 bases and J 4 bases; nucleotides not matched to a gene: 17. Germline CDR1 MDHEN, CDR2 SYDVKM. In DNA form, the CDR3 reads TGTGCCAGCTACTTATCCCCGGGACTAGCGGGAGGGAACCCTTACAATGAGCAGTTCTTC. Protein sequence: CASYLSPGLAGGNPYNEQFF.

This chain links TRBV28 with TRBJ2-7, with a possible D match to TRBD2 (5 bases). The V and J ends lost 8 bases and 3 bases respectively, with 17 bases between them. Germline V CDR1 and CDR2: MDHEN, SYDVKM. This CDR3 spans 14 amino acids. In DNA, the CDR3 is TGTGCCAGCGCGGGCCTGGCAGTATTCTACGAGCAGTACTTC. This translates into CASAGLAVFYEQYF.

This CDR3 is CASSMDPADSNSPLHF. DNA for the CDR3: TGTGCCAGTAGTATGGATCCGGCCGATTCGAATTCACCCCTCCACTTT. This chain connects TRBV19 to TRBJ1-6; D remains unclear. The ends were cut back, 3 bases at V and 7 bases at J, with 16 bases in the middle. Per the germline V gene, CDR1 is LNHDA and CDR2 is SQIVND (reference sequence). The CDR3 contains 16 residues.

The chain's CDR3 is CASSIDRPRSSYNSPLHF. The DNA for the CDR3 is TGTGCCAGTAGTATCGACAGGCCCCGAAGCTCCTATAATTCACCCCTCCACTTT. The chain is built from TRBV19 and TRBJ1-6, with a weak D call TRBD1 (6 bases). The CDR3 is 18 residues long. Germline CDR1 LNHDA, CDR2 SQIVND (reference sequence). Trimming shortened V by 3 bases and J by 0 bases, and 15 bases separated the two germline ends.

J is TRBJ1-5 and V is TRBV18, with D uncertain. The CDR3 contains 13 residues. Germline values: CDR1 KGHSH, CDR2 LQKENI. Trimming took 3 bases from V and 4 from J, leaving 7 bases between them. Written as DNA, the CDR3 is TGTGCCAGCTCACCGGAGGGTAATCAGCCCCAGCATTTT. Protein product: CASSPEGNQPQHF.

The DNA for the CDR3 is TGTGCCAGCTCACAAGACAGGAACTATGGCTACACCTTC. Its translation: CASSQDRNYGYTF. V and J are TRBV18 and TRBJ1-2; possible D gene TRBD1, 6 bases. V was trimmed by 4 bases and J by 2 bases, leaving 8 bases between them. The CDR3 is 13 residues long. CDR1 and CDR2 from the germline V gene are KGHSH and LQKENI.

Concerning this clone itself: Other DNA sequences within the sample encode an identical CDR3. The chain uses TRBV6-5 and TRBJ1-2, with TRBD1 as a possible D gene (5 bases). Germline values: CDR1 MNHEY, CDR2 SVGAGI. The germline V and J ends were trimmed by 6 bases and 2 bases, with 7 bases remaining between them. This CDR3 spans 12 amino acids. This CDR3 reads CASSGDNYGYTF. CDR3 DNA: TGTGCCAGCAGCGGGGACAACTATGGCTACACCTTC.